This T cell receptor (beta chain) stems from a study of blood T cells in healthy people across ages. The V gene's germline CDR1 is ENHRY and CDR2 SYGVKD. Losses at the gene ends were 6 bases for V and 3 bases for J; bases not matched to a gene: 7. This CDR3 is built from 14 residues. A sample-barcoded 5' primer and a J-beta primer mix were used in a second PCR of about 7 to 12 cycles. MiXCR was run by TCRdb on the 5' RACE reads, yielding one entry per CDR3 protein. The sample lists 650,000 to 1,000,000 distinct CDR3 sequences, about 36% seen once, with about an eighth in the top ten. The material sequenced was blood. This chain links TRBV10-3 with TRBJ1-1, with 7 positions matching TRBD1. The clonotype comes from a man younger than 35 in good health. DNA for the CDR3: TGTGCCATCAGGGAACCCACAGGGGACACTGAAGCTTTCTTT. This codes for CAIREPTGDTEAFF.